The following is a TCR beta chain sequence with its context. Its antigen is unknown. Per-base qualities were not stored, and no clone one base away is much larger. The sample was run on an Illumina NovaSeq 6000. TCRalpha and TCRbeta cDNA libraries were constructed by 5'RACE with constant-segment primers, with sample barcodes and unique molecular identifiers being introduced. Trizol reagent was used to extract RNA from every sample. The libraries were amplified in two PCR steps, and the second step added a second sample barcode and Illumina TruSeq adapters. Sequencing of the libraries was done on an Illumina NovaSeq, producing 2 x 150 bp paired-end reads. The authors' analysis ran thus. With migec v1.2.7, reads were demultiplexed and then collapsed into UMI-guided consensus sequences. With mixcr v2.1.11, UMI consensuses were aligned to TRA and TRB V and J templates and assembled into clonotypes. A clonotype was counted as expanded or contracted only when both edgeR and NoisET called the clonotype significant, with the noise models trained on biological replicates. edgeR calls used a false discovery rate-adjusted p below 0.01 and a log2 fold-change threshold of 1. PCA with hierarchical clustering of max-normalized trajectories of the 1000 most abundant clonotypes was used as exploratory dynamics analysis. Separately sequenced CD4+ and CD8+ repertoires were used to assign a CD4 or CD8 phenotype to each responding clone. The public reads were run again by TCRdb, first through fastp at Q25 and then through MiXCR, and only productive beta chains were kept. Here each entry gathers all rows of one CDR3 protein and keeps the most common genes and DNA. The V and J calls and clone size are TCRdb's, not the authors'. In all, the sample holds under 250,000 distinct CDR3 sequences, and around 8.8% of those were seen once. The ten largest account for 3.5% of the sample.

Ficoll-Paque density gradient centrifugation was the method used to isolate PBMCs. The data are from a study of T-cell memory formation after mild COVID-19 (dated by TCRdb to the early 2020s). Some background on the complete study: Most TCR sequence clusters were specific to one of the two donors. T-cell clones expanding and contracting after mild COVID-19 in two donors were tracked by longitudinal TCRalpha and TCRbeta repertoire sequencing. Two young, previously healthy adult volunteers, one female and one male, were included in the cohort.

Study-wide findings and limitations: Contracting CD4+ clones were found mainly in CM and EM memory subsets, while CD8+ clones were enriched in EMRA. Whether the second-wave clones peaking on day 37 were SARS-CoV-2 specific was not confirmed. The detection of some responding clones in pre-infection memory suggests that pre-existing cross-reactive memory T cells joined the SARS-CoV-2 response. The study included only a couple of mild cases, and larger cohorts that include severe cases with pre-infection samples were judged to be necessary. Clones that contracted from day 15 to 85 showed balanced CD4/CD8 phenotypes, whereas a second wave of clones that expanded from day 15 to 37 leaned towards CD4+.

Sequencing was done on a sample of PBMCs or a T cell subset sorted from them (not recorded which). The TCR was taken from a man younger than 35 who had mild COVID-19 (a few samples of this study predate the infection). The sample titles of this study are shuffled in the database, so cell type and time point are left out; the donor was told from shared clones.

For the CDR3, the sequence is CASRTGQETQYF. The nucleotide sequence is TGCGCCAGCAGAACAGGGCAAGAGACCCAGTACTTC. This chain joins TRBV5-1 to TRBJ2-5, and perhaps TRBD1 as D gene, on 6 matching bases. Its CDR3 holds 12 amino acids, cysteine through phenylalanine. Of the read, only the CDR3 DNA is kept; its 36 bases are in frame from base 1. V sheds 5 bases and J sheds 2 bases, leaving 7 bases between their ends. CDR1 and CDR2 are read off the germline V gene as SGHRS and YFSETQ.